The clone carrying this TCR beta chain was seen a few times. Antigen specificity is unknown. Here immunoSEQ multiplex PCR was the method, and the copy in TCRdb shows in-frame clones only, minus some. This sample has roughly 760,000 clones; 74% occur once, and the top ten carry approximately 1.6%. This sample stems from a study of shared clonotypes between healthy human individuals. Study conclusions and caveats: Naive CD4 clonotype sharing across a few donors was approximately 5%.

Donors, healthy HIV-negative adults, lacked recent acute infections or vaccinations. V was cut by 10 bases and J by 1 base, with 13 bases left in between. The germline V gene has CDR1 MNHNY and CDR2 SVGAGI (reference sequence). This CDR3 is built from 13 residues. This chain connects TRBV6-6 to TRBJ2-5; tentatively, D is TRBD1 (6 bases). The sequence was collected from a woman in her 30s in good health. Source material: memory CD4+ T cells sorted from blood. Subset meaning: CD45RA-negative fraction. CDR3 region: CATMGAVQETQYF. The CDR3 region has the DNA TGTGCCACCATGGGGGCGGTCCAAGAGACCCAGTACTTC.